Included here is one T cell receptor (beta chain) sequence, with context. This sample stems from a study of regulatory T cells in long-lasting Graves disease. Study at large: A definition of persistent Graves' disease required over 5 years of antithyroid drugs plus positive TSH receptor antibodies.

Investigators prepared the TCR beta libraries by applying iRepertoire HTBI primers and Arm-PCR of CDR3 regions. Methods used by the authors: Segment identification across samples yielded roughly 62 TRBV and about 13 TRBJ segments. TCRdb fed the multiplex PCR reads into MiXCR, producing one record per CDR3 protein. TCRdb's processing, not the study's, gives the V and J calls here. The sample yields almost 350,000 distinct CDR3 sequences, about 20% seen once. Time point of the sample: persistent/refractory GD, antithyroid drugs over 5 years with positive TRAb. With RNA extracted from PBMCs as input, the TCR library was made. This sequence originates from a female donor with Graves disease. Sequencing was performed on peripheral blood mononuclear cells (PBMCs), taken when the disease was refractory, from a patient treated with antithyroid drugs.

CDR3 amino acids: CASTGGAGDTQYF. In DNA, the CDR3 is TGTGCCAGCACCGGGGGGGCCGGAGATACGCAGTATTTT. The gene calls are TRBV2 and TRBJ2-3; 8 positions match TRBD2. J gave up 5 bases and V 7 bases, and 5 bases lay outside the gene matches. CDR1 and CDR2 from the germline V gene are SNHLY and FYNNEI. The CDR3 totals 13 residues.